The 12 T cell receptor beta chains reported below all come from one sample, sequenced in a study of blood T cell repertoires in COVID-19. Produced via immunoSEQ multiplex PCR; TCRdb's table is partial and in-frame only. The sample lists 310,000 or so clones, approximately 90% occurring once. The sample was peripheral blood. These receptors were collected from a woman between 50 and 59 years old with active or convalescent COVID-19.

This chain joins TRBV5-4 and TRBJ2-1, with TRBD1 as a possible D gene (5 bases). V was cut by 2 bases and J by 8 bases, with 11 bases left in between. This CDR3 region has 13 residues. Germline assignment: CDR1 SGHNT and CDR2 YYREEE (reference sequence). The CDR3 DNA reads TGTGCCAGCAGCTTTTCGCAGGGCCATGAGCAGTTCTTC. Residues: CASSFSQGHEQFF.

The chain joins TRBV6-6 to TRBJ2-1; 13 nucleotides match TRBD2. The germline V gene encodes CDR1 MNHNY and CDR2 SVGAGI (reference sequence). The CDR3 sequence is 15 residues long. With 6 bases clipped from V and 7 bases from J, the junction kept 6 bases outside the gene matches. The CDR3 reads CASSILAGGGNEQFF. The CDR3 DNA follows: TGTGCCAGCAGCATACTAGCGGGAGGGGGGAATGAGCAGTTCTTC.

The chain employs TRBV7-2 and TRBJ1-4, with 10 nucleotides matching TRBD1. The trim removed 3 bases at V and 8 bases at J, leaving 6 bases unmatched. Germline values: CDR1 SGHTA, CDR2 FQGNSA. The length of the CDR3 is 15 residues. The CDR3 spells CASSLGTGEAEKLFF. The CDR3, as DNA: TGTGCCAGCAGCTTGGGGACAGGGGAGGCGGAAAAACTGTTTTTT.

The V gene is TRBV20-1, the J gene TRBJ1-2; D is undetermined. The germline V gene has CDR1 DFQATT and CDR2 SNEGSKA (reference sequence). V lost 3 bases and J 0 bases, leaving 11 bases between the germline ends. The CDR3 sequence is 14 residues long. The CDR3 reads CSASSRAANYGYTF. DNA for the CDR3: TGCAGTGCTAGTTCCCGAGCCGCTAACTATGGCTACACCTTC.

The chain recombines TRBV28 with TRBJ1-1; D call uncertain. This CDR3 has 11 residues. Trimming pared 3 bases from V and 10 bases from J, leaving 9 bases between. In germline, CDR1 is MDHEN, CDR2 SYDVKM. CDR3 region: CASSFLGVAFF. CDR3 sequence (DNA): TGTGCCAGCAGTTTCCTCGGGGTAGCTTTCTTT.

The chain couples TRBV30 to TRBJ1-5; D is perhaps TRBD1 (5 bases). This CDR3 region has 14 residues. Germline CDR1 GTSNPN, CDR2 SVGIG (reference sequence). V gave up 0 bases and J gave up 4 bases, with 10 bases separating them. In nucleotides, the CDR3 is TGTGCCTGGAGTGTAGCAGGGTCAAATCAGCCCCAGCATTTT. Residues: CAWSVAGSNQPQHF.

The gene calls are TRBV3-1 (or the pseudogene TRBV3-2) and TRBJ1-1; D gene unclear. The CDR3 is made up of 11 amino acids. Trimming cost V 5 bases and J 11 bases, with 12 bases left between them. Per the germline V gene, CDR1 is LGHDT and CDR2 is YNNKEL (reference sequence). CDR3 in DNA: TGTGCCAGCAGCATGAACCACGGGGCTTTCTTT. Protein: CASSMNHGAFF.

The rearrangement uses TRBV28 and TRBJ2-1; D ambiguous. The germline V and J ends were trimmed by 3 bases and 3 bases, with 9 bases remaining between them. The CDR3 is 14 amino acids. From germline, CDR1 is MDHEN and CDR2 SYDVKM. The CDR3 DNA reads as TGTGCCAGCAGTTTCCGGCTAGTCTACAATGAGCAGTTCTTC. This gives the protein CASSFRLVYNEQFF.

The J gene is TRBJ1-6, the V gene TRBV2; D is uncertain. The germline V gene has CDR1 SNHLY and CDR2 FYNNEI. The CDR3 loop spans 15 amino acids. Trimming took 7 bases from V and 7 from J, leaving 17 bases between them. CDR3 nucleotide sequence: TGTGCCAGCATCGATTCCGGAGGAATCAATTCACCCCTCCACTTT. Amino acid sequence: CASIDSGGINSPLHF. Using reference TRBV2 and TRBJ1-6 for the parts outside the CDR3, the full variable domain is EPEVTQTPSHQVTQMGQEVILRCVPISNHLYFYWYRQILGQKVEFLVSFYNNEISEKSEIFDDQFSVERPDGSNFTLKIRSTKLEDSAMYFCASIDSGGINSPLHFGNGTRLTVT.

The chain has TRBV9 and TRBJ1-6; D gene uncertain. Trimming left V 0 bases short and J 8 bases short, with 6 bases between. CDR1 and CDR2 from the germline V gene are SGDLS and YYNGEE. The CDR3 consists of 13 residues. The CDR3 coding sequence is TGTGCCAGCAGCGTAGACTCGGATTCACCCCTCCACTTT. This codes for CASSVDSDSPLHF.

The rearrangement links TRBV6-5 to TRBJ2-5, with TRBD2 matching over 11 bases. V shed 0 bases and J 5 bases; nucleotides not matched to a gene: 5. Germline values: CDR1 MNHEY, CDR2 SVGAGI. This CDR3 contains 16 residues. The CDR3 reads CASSYSISGGVETQYF. In DNA form, the CDR3 reads TGTGCCAGCAGTTACTCGATTAGCGGGGGGGTTGAGACCCAGTACTTC.

This rearrangement joins TRBV7-9 to TRBJ1-2, with 9 bases identical to TRBD1. Germline assignment: CDR1 SEHNR and CDR2 FQNEAQ (reference sequence). This CDR3 spans 17 amino acids. Germline trimming cut 3 bases from V and 1 base from J; bases unmatched to any gene: 9. CDR3 sequence (DNA): TGTGCCAGCAGCTTGGACAGGGGCCATGGAGGTAACTATGGCTACACCTTC. As protein: CASSLDRGHGGNYGYTF. Full variable domain (remainder filled in from reference TRBV7-9 and TRBJ1-2): DTGVSQNPRHKITKRGQNVTFRCDPISEHNRLYWYRQTLGQGPEFLTYFQNEAQLEKSRLLSDRFSAERPKGSFSTLEIQRTEQGDSAMYLCASSLDRGHGGNYGYTFGSGTRLTVV.